This TCR beta chain was documented in a study of vaccination effects on CD4 cells after COVID-19 (dated by TCRdb to about 2022). For the wider study: Each participant got two doses of an mRNA SARS-CoV-2 vaccine, either BNT162b2 or mRNA-1273. The full study included 9 to 10 COVID-19 convalescent patients and a few SARS-CoV-2-naive healthy vaccine recipients. SARS-CoV-2 spike-specific CD4+ TCR repertoires were compared before and after mRNA vaccination in COVID-19 convalescent patients and in infection-naive vaccine recipients. Cultures from other donors in the study were sequenced using the Oncomine TCR Beta short-read assay on an Illumina iSeq 100. General findings and caveats noted by the study authors: Marked clonal contraction was observed in both infection-induced and vaccine-induced clones at late post-vaccination timepoints, consistent with waning T cell responses. Among healthy vaccine recipients, nearly all vaccine-induced clones were SARS-CoV-2 mono-reactive, and only 1 of 255 was cross-reactive with common cold coronaviruses. The study was limited by a small number of convalescent patients and lacked early post-infection timepoints.

Note on this clone: The antigen this receptor binds is unknown. No much larger clone is present one base from it, and per-base qualities are unavailable.

From its cysteine to its phenylalanine, the CDR3 spans 16 amino acids. The kept DNA is CDR3 alone, 48 bases in frame from the first base. V is reduced by 0 bases and J by 2 bases, leaving a spacing of 11 bases between them. Per the germline V gene (reference sequence), LNHDA is the CDR1 and SQIVND is the CDR2. The library was generated by the immunoSEQ multiplex PCR assay. DNA from the CD4+ T cells that had been cultured and isolated underwent TCR beta CDR3 sequencing. As for the original processing: The analysis removed non-productive TCR sequences, trimmed reads to the CDR3 region, and retained only CDR3s that were 7 or more amino acids long. Antigen-specific clonotypes were identified with the MANAFEST web app by comparing expansion in peptide wells against reference cultures. To be called positive, a clone needed expansion at FDR<0.05 compared with the reference and with all other wells, an odds ratio greater than 5, and a frequency greater than 0.1% in two replicate wells. A clonotype was defined as cross-reactive if the clonotype was significantly expanded both in SARS-CoV-2 spike wells and in at least one common cold coronavirus spike condition. CDR3 similarity was assessed by Levenshtein distance with the stringdist R package, and unrooted trees were built with ape in R 3.6.1. Here the immuneACCESS table is served through TCRdb, limited to in-frame sequences with V and J called. Missing clones are a known gap in these copies; in checked studies unresolved V genes cover under half, and the rest lacks a known reason. D and trimming come from the DNA, and the V and J calls and clone size come from that table. The sample profile shows about 24,000 clones; approximately 74% of them were found once. The biggest ten clones account for roughly 3.4% of the sample.

In the ViraFEST assay, PBMC were stimulated with viral peptide pools, and TCR sequencing was then used to find antigen-specific CD4+ T cell clonotypes based on their expansion. After around 11 days of culture, CD4+ T cells were isolated with the EasySep CD4+ T cell isolation kit. Negative nucleocapsid antibody results before and after vaccination confirmed that the healthy vaccine recipients had no prior SARS-CoV-2 infection. Approximately 2 million PBMC per well were cultured in IMDM with 5% human AB serum, 10 IU/ml IL-2 and gentamicin, plus 10 ug/ml peptides. On days 3 and 7, half of the culture medium was replaced with fresh IL-2-containing medium. Each peptide stimulation condition was cultured in triplicate wells unless otherwise noted. PBMC were separated from whole blood using Ficoll-Paque Plus gradient centrifugation and were then either cryopreserved at -140C or used fresh. The overlapping peptide pools covered the spike proteins of SARS-CoV-2 and of the common cold coronaviruses HCoV-NL63, HCoV-OC43 and HCoV-229E. Genomic DNA was extracted from cultured CD4+ T cells with the QIAamp micro DNA kit.

Rearrangement joined TRBV19 to TRBJ2-1; TRBD2 is perhaps the D gene, given 5 matching bases. This clonotype was sampled from a human donor who received a COVID-19 vaccine. The sequenced sample was CD4+ T cells from PBMCs cultured with SARS-CoV-2 spike peptides, obtained before COVID-19 vaccination. The sample's cell subset or site label is to be understood as: SARS-CoV-2 spike overlapping peptide pool stimulation. The CDR3 reads CASSIDRSGTYNEQFF. The nucleotides read TGTGCCAGTAGTATAGATCGGAGCGGTACCTACAATGAGCAGTTCTTC.